This T cell receptor (beta chain) was recorded in a study of cytomegalovirus exposure and HLA in healthy donors. Study-wide points: A list of roughly 160 TCR beta chains associated with cytomegalovirus was given. Accounts indicate the classifier identified cytomegalovirus status with strong specificity and sensitivity. In vitro testing confirmed three CMV-associated chains as specific for CMV antigens.

With 60 Vbeta and 13 Jbeta primers, the PCR was carried out. This table comes from immunoSEQ multiplex PCR, and its TCRdb copy is limited to in-frame clones, with some not included. The sample lists 85,000 to 100,000 clones; around nine tenths were seen once. The ends lost 3 bases at V and 10 bases at J; junction bases unmatched: 5. Germline-derived CDR1 and CDR2 are SGDLS and YYNGEE. The CDR3 is made up of 12 amino acids. Note on this clone: Antigen specificity is unknown.

Sequenced: PBMCs. The clonotype comes from a man aged 30 to 39 in good health and CMV-seropositive. This sequence joins TRBV9 and TRBJ2-3, with TRBD2 matching over 7 bases. The CDR3 is CASSALAAPQYF. As DNA, the CDR3 is TGTGCCAGCAGCGCCCTAGCGGCCCCGCAGTATTTT.